This passage covers 4 T cell receptor beta chains from one sample sequenced in a study of blood T cells in healthy people across ages. The authors ran a second PCR of about 6 to 12 cycles using a sample-barcoded 5' primer and a J-beta primer mix. In TCRdb, the 5' RACE reads were re-called with MiXCR into one record per CDR3 protein. The sample lists roughly 1.9 million distinct CDR3 sequences, roughly two fifths occurring once. The sequencing input was blood. These receptors all come from a human donor in good health.

This chain connects TRBV4-1 to TRBJ2-5, with D unclear. Per germline, CDR1 MGHRA and CDR2 YSYEKL. V lost 0 bases to trimming and J lost 2 bases, with 7 bases between them. CDR3 size: 14 residues. The CDR3 here is CASSQDTGQETQYF. The CDR3 DNA sequence: TGCGCCAGCAGCCAAGATACCGGACAAGAGACCCAGTACTTC.

The rearrangement uses TRBV20-1 and TRBJ2-5; either TRBD1 or TRBD2 may fit D (6 bases each). The germline V gene has CDR1 DFQATT and CDR2 SNEGSKA (reference sequence). This CDR3 has 17 amino acids. V lost 3 bases, J lost 5 bases, and 25 bases lay in between. CDR3 nucleotide sequence: TGCAGTGCTAGCCGTCTTGCCCCAGGGGAGGATTGGGAGACCCAGTACTTC. Amino acids: CSASRLAPGEDWETQYF.

V and J are TRBV4-1 and TRBJ1-1; no clear D. V was cut by 2 bases and J by 0 bases, with 10 bases left in between. The CDR3 sequence is 15 residues long. CDR1 and CDR2 from the germline V gene are MGHRA and YSYEKL. The CDR3 region has the DNA TGCGCCAGCAGCCAAACCAGCGGAATGAACACTGAAGCTTTCTTT. Translation: CASSQTSGMNTEAFF.

The CDR3 DNA reads TGTGCCAGCAGCCAAATCTTACGCACTGAAGCTTTCTTT. Translated, it gives CASSQILRTEAFF. V and J are TRBV3-1 and TRBJ1-1; D is unclear. Looked up from germline, CDR1 is LGHDT and CDR2 is YNNKEL (reference sequence). The ends were cut back, 2 bases at V and 4 bases at J, with 8 bases in the middle. The CDR3 has 13 amino acids.